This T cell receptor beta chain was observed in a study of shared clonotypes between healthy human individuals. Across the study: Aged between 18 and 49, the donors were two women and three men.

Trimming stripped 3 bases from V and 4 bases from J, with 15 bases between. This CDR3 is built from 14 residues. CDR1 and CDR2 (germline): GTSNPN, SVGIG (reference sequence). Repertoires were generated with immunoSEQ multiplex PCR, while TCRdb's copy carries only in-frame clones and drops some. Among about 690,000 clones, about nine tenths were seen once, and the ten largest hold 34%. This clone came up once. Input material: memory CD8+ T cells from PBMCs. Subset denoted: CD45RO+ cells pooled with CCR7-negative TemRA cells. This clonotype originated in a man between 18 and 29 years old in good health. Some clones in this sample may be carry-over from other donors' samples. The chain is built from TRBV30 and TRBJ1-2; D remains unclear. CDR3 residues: CAWRRTPKPYGYTF. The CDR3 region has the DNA TGTGCCTGGAGGAGGACTCCGAAACCCTATGGCTACACCTTC.